This T cell receptor beta chain comes out of a study of beta chain features in type 1 diabetes. This clone was recorded many times. Other DNA sequences in this sample translate to the same CDR3. Germline CDR1 SNHLY, CDR2 FYNNEI. Trimming took 5 bases from V and 1 from J, leaving 8 bases between them. CDR3 length equals 13 residues. Sequencing targeted expressed TCRB transcripts, as all isolated RNA had been reverse transcribed. Produced via immunoSEQ multiplex PCR; TCRdb's table is partial and in-frame only. The top ten hold 6.7% of the sample, which has hundreds of thousands of clones, 13% to 15% seen once.

This receptor was taken from a man under 40 in good health. The sample taken for sequencing was central memory CD4+ T cells from blood. The rearrangement links TRBV2 to TRBJ1-1; D may be TRBD1 (5 bases). The CDR3 DNA sequence: TGTGCCAGCAGTCAGGGAGAGAACACTGAAGCTTTCTTT. Its protein is CASSQGENTEAFF.